This TCR beta chain was sequenced in a study of cytomegalovirus exposure and HLA in healthy donors. The PCR used 60 Vbeta and 13 Jbeta primers. Under the authors' procedure: As a later analysis found, there were 80 million or so unique TCR beta chains, of which 8.5 million to 14 million were shared. The repertoire was sequenced with immunoSEQ multiplex PCR; TCRdb's copy has only in-frame clones and lacks some. That table supplies the V and J calls and clone size; D and trimming were determined from the DNA. The sample's table shows approximately 51,000 clones. From germline, CDR1 is LNHDA and CDR2 SQIVND (reference sequence). The CDR3 contains 13 residues. V lost 7 bases to trimming and J lost 4 bases, with 11 bases between them. Study-level points and caveats: Analyses of presence and absence presupposed an approximately uniform sequencing depth across donors.

As to this clone: The antigen is undetermined.

Material: PBMCs. This sequence joins TRBV19 and TRBJ1-5, with D possibly TRBD1 on 5 matching bases. The receptor was derived from a man aged 40-50 years in good health and CMV-seropositive. This CDR3 is CASTPGLNQPQHF. As DNA, the CDR3 is TGTGCCAGTACCCCAGGGCTAAATCAGCCCCAGCATTTT.